A single sample is the source of the 26 T cell receptor beta chains below, sequenced in a study of vaccination effects on CD4 cells after COVID-19. Using viral peptide pools, the ViraFEST assay grew out antigen-specific CD4+ T cells prior to sequencing. It was after approximately 11 days of culture that CD4+ T cells were isolated. Using immunoSEQ multiplex PCR, the repertoire was profiled, and TCRdb retains in-frame clones only, with some absent. The table includes under 9,000 clones, roughly 74% detected once. These receptors lack a known antigen. Material: CD4+ T cells from PBMCs cultured with HCoV-229E spike peptides, obtained before COVID-19 vaccination. These receptors came from a human donor who received a COVID-19 vaccine.

This chain uses TRBV18 with TRBJ1-1; unclear D gene. The germline V and J ends were trimmed by 2 bases and 2 bases, with 15 bases remaining between them. CDR1 is KGHSH, CDR2 LQKENI, per germline. This CDR3 has 16 amino acids. CDR3 sequence (DNA): TGTGCCAGCTCACCAATGCAGGCCGGAGGCAACACTGAAGCTTTCTTT. Translating it yields CASSPMQAGGNTEAFF.

In its sample, this clone was seen once. The rearrangement joins TRBV30 to TRBJ2-3; either TRBD1 or TRBD2 may supply D (5 bases each). The CDR3 length is 14 residues. With 0 bases removed from V and 9 bases from J, the gap between germline ends came to 16 bases. Germline CDR1 and CDR2: GTSNPN and SVGIG (reference sequence). The CDR3: CAWSVHETRGTQYF. Written as DNA, the CDR3 is TGTGCCTGGAGTGTCCATGAAACTCGGGGCACGCAGTATTTT.

The table lists this clone with a few counts. V is TRBV6-1 and J is TRBJ1-5, with 8 bases matching TRBD1. CDR1 and CDR2 from the germline V gene are MNHNS and SASEGT. The ends lost 4 bases at V and 4 bases at J; junction bases unmatched: 9. This CDR3 contains 16 residues. Written as DNA, the CDR3 is TGTGCCAGCAGTGTAAACCGGGACAGGTCTAATCAGCCCCAGCATTTT. It yields the protein CASSVNRDRSNQPQHF.

The J gene is TRBJ2-7, the V gene TRBV7-8; TRBD1 aligns across 7 bases. The germline V gene has CDR1 SGHVS and CDR2 FQNEAQ. CDR3 length: 14 amino acids. V was pared by 4 bases and J by 0 bases, with 3 bases of the junction left unmatched. As DNA, the CDR3 is TGTGCCAGCAGCTCCAGGACAGGCTCCTACGAGCAGTACTTC. Its translation: CASSSRTGSYEQYF. Looking up the rest from reference TRBV7-8 and TRBJ2-7 gives the full variable domain: GAGVSQSPRYKVAKRGQDVALRCDPISGHVSLFWYQQALGQGPEFLTYFQNEAQLDKSGLPSDRFFAERPEGSVSTLKIQRTQQEDSAVYLCASSSRTGSYEQYFGPGTRLTVT.

In its sample, this clone was seen a few times. The V and J genes are TRBV24-1 and TRBJ2-1; possibly TRBD2 for D (5 bases). This CDR3 region has 18 residues. Germline V gives CDR1 KGHDR, CDR2 SFDVKD. V lost 2 bases to trimming and J lost 7 bases, with 23 bases between them. CDR3 in amino acids: CATSDSPLGSPGVNEQFF. In DNA form, the CDR3 reads TGTGCCACCAGTGATTCTCCCCTCGGAAGTCCCGGGGTGAATGAGCAGTTCTTC.

The CDR3 region is CATSDFSGGLLTGELFF. CDR3 in DNA: TGTGCCACCAGTGATTTTTCTGGCGGTTTACTAACCGGGGAGCTGTTTTTT. This chain joins TRBV24-1 and TRBJ2-2; no clear D gene. Germline CDR1 reads KGHDR; CDR2 reads SFDVKD. V was pared by 1 base and J by 5 bases, with 16 bases between. This CDR3 has 17 amino acids.

This chain joins TRBV6-1 and TRBJ1-5; D is possibly TRBD1 (6 bases). The V end was cut by 2 bases, the J end by 0 bases, with 29 bases between. The CDR3 contains 22 residues. Germline loops: CDR1 MNHNS, CDR2 SASEGT. This CDR3 reads CASSEKETGLGIYGNSNQPQHF. For the CDR3, the DNA is TGTGCCAGCAGTGAAAAGGAGACAGGTCTGGGAATATATGGCAATAGCAATCAGCCCCAGCATTTT.

The chain combines TRBV6-5 with TRBJ2-7; D may be TRBD2 (7 bases). The CDR3 has 13 residues. Germline CDR1 and CDR2: MNHEY and SVGAGI. Trimming took 7 bases from V and 2 from J, leaving 12 bases between them. CDR3 in DNA: TGTGCCAGCACGATAGGGGGGGCCTACGAGCAGTACTTC. Amino acids: CASTIGGAYEQYF.

This chain joins TRBV5-5 and TRBJ1-5; D gene unclear. The CDR3 is made up of 15 amino acids. The germline gives CDR1 SGHKS, CDR2 YYEKEE (reference sequence). V lost 1 base to trimming and J lost 1 base, with 9 bases between them. CDR3 region: CASSLTVLSNQPQHF. The CDR3 nucleotides are TGTGCCAGCAGCTTGACCGTACTCAGCAATCAGCCCCAGCATTTT.

V and J are TRBV7-9 and TRBJ2-5; 7 bases line up with TRBD1. The ends lost 4 bases at V and 0 bases at J; junction bases unmatched: 8. The germline V gene has CDR1 SEHNR and CDR2 FQNEAQ (reference sequence). The CDR3 runs 16 residues. CDR3 sequence (DNA): TGTGCCAGCAGCTATGATCCAGACAGGGACCAAGAGACCCAGTACTTC. Translated: CASSYDPDRDQETQYF.

The rearrangement links TRBV5-1 to TRBJ1-3; 12 bases map to TRBD1. The V gene's germline CDR1 is SGHRS and CDR2 YFSETQ. The V gene end was trimmed by 1 base and the J gene end by 6 bases; junction bases not matched to a gene: 14. The CDR3 runs to 19 residues. CDR3: CASSLTTPGQGAHSNTIYF. CDR3 sequence (DNA): TGCGCCAGCAGCTTGACCACGCCGGGACAGGGGGCGCATTCAAACACCATATATTTT.

The V gene is TRBV9, the J gene TRBJ2-3; no definite D call. The CDR3 is made up of 13 amino acids. V shed 3 bases and J shed 1 base, with 6 bases lying between them. CDR1 and CDR2 (germline): SGDLS, YYNGEE. CDR3 sequence: CASSAPGTDTQYF. The CDR3 bases are TGTGCCAGCAGCGCCCCGGGCACAGATACGCAGTATTTT.

The rearrangement joins TRBV23-1 to TRBJ2-1; a possible D gene is TRBD1 (6 bases). TRBV23-1 is an open reading frame, and its role is uncertain. Trimming left V 8 bases short and J 10 bases short, with 18 bases between. The CDR3 runs 13 residues. CDR3 nucleotides: TGCGCCAGCCCTTGGGGGCAGATCGGGGAGCAGTTCTTC. Its protein is CASPWGQIGEQFF.

The chain recombines TRBV6-1 with TRBJ2-3; 9 nucleotides match TRBD2. In germline, CDR1 is MNHNS, CDR2 SASEGT. CDR3 length: 16 amino acids. With V trimmed by 1 base and J by 4 bases, 6 bases remained unmatched. The CDR3 spells CASSEVSGSFADTQYF. For the CDR3, the DNA is TGTGCCAGCAGTGAAGTTAGCGGGAGTTTCGCAGATACGCAGTATTTT.

The chain links TRBV7-9 to TRBJ1-1; no reliable D call. Germline lookup yields CDR1 SEHNR and CDR2 FQNEAQ (reference sequence). Trimming cost V 6 bases and J 8 bases, with 16 bases left between them. The CDR3 has 13 residues. The CDR3 loop reads CASSNPGAREAFF. The CDR3 nucleotides are TGTGCCAGCAGTAACCCGGGCGCCAGGGAAGCTTTCTTT.

The V and J genes are TRBV6-1 and TRBJ2-5, with TRBD2 identical over 13 bases. V was pared by 2 bases and J by 5 bases, with 2 bases of the junction left unmatched. Per germline, CDR1 MNHNS and CDR2 SASEGT. The CDR3 is made up of 15 amino acids. This CDR3 is CASSETSGGAETQYF. CDR3 DNA sequence: TGTGCCAGCAGTGAAACTAGCGGGGGGGCCGAGACCCAGTACTTC.

V is TRBV2 and J is TRBJ1-5, with D possibly matching TRBD1 (6 bases). CDR3 length: 14 amino acids. Germline V gene sequence: CDR1 SNHLY, CDR2 FYNNEI. V lost 7 bases and J lost 5, with 15 bases in between. The CDR3 loop is CASNGGRRDQPQHF. DNA for the CDR3: TGTGCCAGCAATGGGGGGCGCCGGGATCAGCCCCAGCATTTT.

The gene calls are TRBV4-1 and TRBJ1-4; possibly TRBD1 for D (6 bases). CDR1 and CDR2 from the germline V gene are MGHRA and YSYEKL. The CDR3 is 14 amino acids. The V end was cut by 0 bases, the J end by 8 bases, with 10 bases between. The CDR3 DNA reads as TGCGCCAGCAGCCAAGATCGAGGACAGGAAAAACTGTTTTTT. This translates into CASSQDRGQEKLFF.

This clone was observed a single time. The rearrangement links TRBV27 to TRBJ2-5; D is tentatively TRBD1 or TRBD2 (5 bases each). Germline assignment: CDR1 MNHEY and CDR2 SMNVEV (reference sequence). Trimming cost V 7 bases and J 7 bases, with 10 bases left between them. CDR3 length equals 11 residues. CDR3 DNA: TGTGCCAGCATAGCCGGGGCGACCCAGTACTTC. Translation gives CASIAGATQYF.

The V and J genes are TRBV5-1 and TRBJ2-1; tentatively, D is TRBD1 (5 bases). The CDR3 runs 13 residues. V was clipped by 5 bases and J by 3 bases, with 9 bases between them. Germline V gene data show CDR1 as SGHRS and CDR2 as YFSETQ. The CDR3 protein is CASSEQDYNEQFF. CDR3 in DNA: TGCGCCAGCAGTGAACAGGACTACAATGAGCAGTTCTTC. The full variable domain, rest sourced from reference TRBV5-1 and TRBJ2-1, is KAGVTQTPRYLIKTRGQQVTLSCSPISGHRSVSWYQQTPGQGLQFLFEYFSETQRNKGNFPGRFSGRQFSNSRSEMNVSTLELGDSALYLCASSEQDYNEQFFGPGTRLTVL.

The J gene is TRBJ1-5, the V gene TRBV21-1; the table assigns TRBD1, which was not confirmed against the DNA. TRBV21-1 is a pseudogene segment. This CDR3 has 18 amino acids. The CDR3 protein is CASSYRGLIRRWPQPQHF. The CDR3 coding sequence is TGTGCCAGCAGCTACAGGGGGCTTATTAGACGGTGGCCCCAGCCCCAGCATTTT.

The chain joins TRBV29-1 to TRBJ1-5; no clear D gene. Trimming took 4 bases from V and 0 from J, leaving 10 bases between them. Germline V gene lookup returns CDR1 SQVTM and CDR2 ANQGSEA. This CDR3 is 14 amino acids long. The CDR3 nucleotides are TGCAGCGTTGTTGTACAGAATAGCAATCAGCCCCAGCATTTT. This translates into CSVVVQNSNQPQHF.

This chain joins TRBV28 and TRBJ1-5, with D unresolved. From germline, CDR1 is MDHEN and CDR2 SYDVKM. The CDR3 runs 19 residues. V lost 3 bases to trimming and J lost 2 bases, with 23 bases between them. CDR3 nucleotides: TGTGCCAGCAGTTTGGAGGCAAAGGCCCTACGGGCGGGCAATCAGCCCCAGCATTTT. Its translation: CASSLEAKALRAGNQPQHF.

The J gene is TRBJ2-4, the V gene TRBV20-1; 10 positions agree with TRBD2. CDR1 is DFQATT, CDR2 SNEGSKA, per germline (reference sequence). Trimming took 3 bases from V and 2 from J; bases not matched to a gene: 4. The CDR3 length is 15 residues. The CDR3 sequence is CSASDSGRTKNIQYF. The CDR3 DNA sequence: TGCAGTGCTAGTGATAGCGGGAGGACCAAAAACATTCAGTACTTC.

V usage is TRBV7-9 and J usage is TRBJ2-3; D perhaps matches TRBD1 (6 bases). The CDR3 totals 15 residues. Germline values: CDR1 SEHNR, CDR2 FQNEAQ (reference sequence). V lost 4 bases to trimming and J lost 1 base, with 12 bases between them. The CDR3 DNA reads as TGTGCCAGCAGCTGGACAGCTATCCGCACAGATACGCAGTATTTT. It translates to CASSWTAIRTDTQYF.

This chain uses TRBV6-5 with TRBJ1-1; D unclear. CDR1 MNHEY and CDR2 SVGAGI come from the germline V gene. This CDR3 comprises 14 residues. Between the trimmed V and J ends, which lost 7 bases and 0 bases, there was a span of 12 bases. The CDR3 protein is CASKLDTLNTEAFF. The DNA for the CDR3 is TGTGCCAGCAAGCTTGACACTTTGAACACTGAAGCTTTCTTT.